The 27 T cell receptor beta chains below were found in one sample sequenced in a study of blood T cell repertoires in COVID-19. TCRdb's copy holds only in-frame clones and misses some; the assay was immunoSEQ multiplex PCR. The profile covers 91,000 or so clones, with almost 85% appearing a single time and approximately 6.7% taken by the ten largest. Sequenced: peripheral blood. These receptors were obtained from a man aged 50 to 60 with active or convalescent COVID-19.

V usage is TRBV3-1 (or the pseudogene TRBV3-2) and J usage is TRBJ1-3; 8 positions match TRBD1. The germline V gene encodes CDR1 LGHDT and CDR2 YNNKEL (reference sequence). V shed 1 base and J 4 bases; nucleotides not matched to a gene: 3. This CDR3 is 15 amino acids long. The CDR3 here is CASSQGQGWGNTIYF. The CDR3 nucleotides are TGTGCCAGCAGCCAAGGACAGGGGTGGGGAAACACCATATATTTT.

This sequence joins TRBV18 and TRBJ1-5, with D possibly TRBD1 on 5 matching bases. Germline V gives CDR1 KGHSH, CDR2 LQKENI. V lost 2 bases, J lost 7 bases, and 9 bases lay in between. The length of the CDR3 is 13 residues. In DNA, the CDR3 is TGTGCCAGCTCACCAGGGGGGTGGCAGCCCCAGCATTTT. Its protein is CASSPGGWQPQHF. The whole variable domain, filled in from reference TRBV18 and TRBJ1-5, reads NAGVMQNPRHLVRRRGQEARLRCSPMKGHSHVYWYRQLPEEGLKFMVYLQKENIIDESGMPKERFSAEFPKEGPSILRIQQVVRGDSAAYFCASSPGGWQPQHFGDGTRLSIL.

This chain links TRBV23-1 with TRBJ2-5; 9 nucleotides line up with TRBD1. TRBV23-1 is an ORF, with its function uncertain. V trimming: 4 bases; J trimming: 0 bases; junction bases outside the gene matches: 9. This CDR3 spans 17 amino acids. The CDR3, as DNA: TGCGCCAGCAGTCCGCCTTGGGACAGGGAAGACCAAGAGACCCAGTACTTC. It translates to CASSPPWDREDQETQYF.

This clone was counted a single time. The V and J genes are TRBV3-1 (or the pseudogene TRBV3-2) and TRBJ2-7, with D tentatively TRBD2 (5 bases). Germline CDR1 and CDR2: LGHDT and YNNKEL (reference sequence). The V gene lost 1 base and the J gene lost 4 bases, with 11 bases spanning the gap. There are 14 residues in the CDR3. Here the CDR3 reads CASSQGVTGYEQYF. The CDR3 nucleotides are TGTGCCAGCAGCCAAGGGGTCACGGGGTACGAGCAGTACTTC.

The table lists this clone with a count of one. The rearrangement links TRBV19 to TRBJ2-1; D is unresolved. This CDR3 region has 14 residues. Trimming cost V 6 bases and J 0 bases, with 9 bases left between them. The germline CDR1 and CDR2 sequences are LNHDA and SQIVND (reference sequence). CDR3 nucleotide sequence: TGTGCCAGTAGCATGGGCACCTCCTACAATGAGCAGTTCTTC. This gives the protein CASSMGTSYNEQFF.

The rearrangement joins TRBV24-1 to TRBJ1-5, with a possible D match to TRBD1 (6 bases). Germline V lookup: CDR1 KGHDR, CDR2 SFDVKD. V shed 9 bases and J shed 4 bases, with 15 bases lying between them. The CDR3 covers 14 residues. CDR3 bases: TGTGCCACCTCCATCGCAGGGGAGAATCAGCCCCAGCATTTT. Its protein product is CATSIAGENQPQHF.

The rearrangement links TRBV28 to TRBJ2-3, with D perhaps TRBD1 (5 bases). The V gene's germline CDR1 is MDHEN and CDR2 SYDVKM. The CDR3 is 15 residues long. V shed 6 bases and J shed 2 bases, with 15 bases lying between them. CDR3 sequence: CASSLEAGFTDTQYF. The CDR3 DNA reads TGTGCCAGCAGCCTAGAGGCAGGGTTCACAGATACGCAGTATTTT.

V usage is TRBV10-1 and J usage is TRBJ2-7, with 7 bases fitting TRBD1. The trim removed 2 bases at V and 5 bases at J, leaving 0 bases unmatched. CDR1 and CDR2 (germline): WNHNN, SYGVQD (reference sequence). The CDR3 extends over 12 amino acids. The CDR3 protein is CASSEGTDEQYF. DNA of the CDR3: TGCGCCAGCAGTGAGGGGACAGACGAGCAGTACTTC.

This clone has just a few counts. The chain carries TRBV11-2 and TRBJ2-1; TRBD1 agrees at 7 bases. This CDR3 region has 15 residues. The germline V gene encodes CDR1 SGHAT and CDR2 FQNNGV. The J segment lost 6 bases and the V segment lost 1 base, leaving 6 bases of the junction unmatched. The CDR3 region is CASSLGMGQFNEQFF. In nucleotides, the CDR3 is TGTGCCAGCAGCTTAGGGATGGGACAGTTCAATGAGCAGTTCTTC.

The CDR3 DNA reads as TGCGCCAGCAGCAGACAAGGGGGCTCAGATGAAAAACTGTTTTTT. Its protein is CASSRQGGSDEKLFF. J is TRBJ1-4 and V is TRBV5-1; 7 nucleotides align to TRBD1. Germline CDR1 SGHRS, CDR2 YFSETQ. The CDR3 is 15 amino acids. V lost 4 bases and J lost 6; bases outside the gene matches: 9.

The chain couples TRBV3-1 (or the pseudogene TRBV3-2) to TRBJ1-6, with D possibly matching TRBD1 (5 bases). Per the germline V gene, CDR1 is LGHDT and CDR2 is YNNKEL (reference sequence). V was clipped by 6 bases and J by 10 bases, with 19 bases between them. The CDR3 is made up of 15 amino acids. CDR3 DNA sequence: TGTGCCAGCAGTCAAAGGGGCGGGGAAGGGTCACCCCTCCACTTT. This sequence encodes CASSQRGGEGSPLHF.

The V call is TRBV7-2, the J call TRBJ1-4, with 7 bases that match TRBD1. Germline loops: CDR1 SGHTA, CDR2 FQGNSA. The CDR3 runs to 18 residues. V was clipped by 5 bases and J by 2 bases; unmatched bases: 14. This CDR3 reads CASSLTGSQLATNEKLFF. In DNA form, the CDR3 reads TGTGCCAGCAGCCTGACAGGGTCACAGTTGGCGACTAATGAAAAACTGTTTTTT. Complete variable domain (other parts from reference TRBV7-2 and TRBJ1-4): GAGVSQSPSNKVTEKGKDVELRCDPISGHTALYWYRQSLGQGLEFLIYFQGNSAPDKSGLPSDRFSAERTGGSVSTLTIQRTQQEDSAVYLCASSLTGSQLATNEKLFFGSGTQLSVL.

The V gene is TRBV6-5, the J gene TRBJ1-1; D is undetermined. The CDR3 consists of 12 residues. V was cut by 5 bases and J by 6 bases, with 10 bases left in between. CDR1 MNHEY and CDR2 SVGAGI come from the germline V gene. The CDR3 DNA follows: TGTGCCAGCAGTACGGTTGGAGCTGAAGCTTTCTTT. Translation gives CASSTVGAEAFF.

This clone was seen only once. The DNA of the CDR3 is TGTGCCAGCAGCCAAGAGGGGCAGGGCAAAGGGACCGGGGAGCTGTTTTTT. Amino acid sequence: CASSQEGQGKGTGELFF. The rearrangement joins TRBV4-2 to TRBJ2-2; the D gene is possibly TRBD1 (5 bases). V was clipped by 0 bases and J by 5 bases, with 16 bases between them. This CDR3 is 17 amino acids long. CDR1 is LGHNA, CDR2 YNFKEQ, per germline.

The genes are TRBV11-2 and TRBJ2-2; 7 positions agree with TRBD1. Germline lookup yields CDR1 SGHAT and CDR2 FQNNGV. V gave up 4 bases and J gave up 6 bases; unmatched junction bases: 11. The CDR3 contains 16 residues. CDR3 in amino acids: CASSYLSDRTAGELFF. CDR3 in DNA: TGTGCCAGCAGCTACCTCTCGGACAGGACCGCCGGGGAGCTGTTTTTT.

This chain connects TRBV5-5 to TRBJ2-3; 7 nucleotides line up with TRBD2. The ends lost 0 bases at V and 3 bases at J; junction bases unmatched: 7. Germline lookup yields CDR1 SGHKS and CDR2 YYEKEE (reference sequence). The CDR3 runs to 16 residues. The CDR3 DNA sequence: TGTGCCAGCAGCTTGGAGGGAGGGGATGGAACAGATACGCAGTATTTT. Translation gives CASSLEGGDGTDTQYF.

The J gene is TRBJ1-5, the V gene TRBV30; D not certain. Germline lookup yields CDR1 GTSNPN and CDR2 SVGIG (reference sequence). Trimming shortened V by 0 bases and J by 2 bases, and 17 bases separated the two germline ends. This CDR3 has 17 residues. CDR3 nucleotide sequence: TGTGCCTGGAGTGTACCCGGGTTTGGAAGAGGCAATCAGCCCCAGCATTTT. This translates into CAWSVPGFGRGNQPQHF.

This clone was seen a single time. The V call is TRBV4-3, the J call TRBJ2-7, with 7 bases lining up with TRBD1. This CDR3 contains 15 residues. The germline V gene has CDR1 LGHNA and CDR2 YSLEER. After removal of 3 bases from V and 3 bases from J, the junction contained 8 bases not matched to a gene. The CDR3 bases are TGCGCCAGCAGCCAGGGACAGACTGATCTCTACGAGCAGTACTTC. Protein product: CASSQGQTDLYEQYF.

This sequence joins TRBV7-6 and TRBJ2-7, with 9 bases that match TRBD1. The CDR3 spans 15 residues. The junction had 6 bases not matched to a gene; V was cut back by 4 bases and J by 2 bases. Germline lookup yields CDR1 SGHVS and CDR2 FNYEAQ. CDR3 bases: TGTGCCAGCAGCTCTTACCGGGACAGGGCCTACGAGCAGTACTTC. Its protein product is CASSSYRDRAYEQYF.

This clone has a handful of counts. This sequence joins TRBV10-1 and TRBJ1-2; 8 bases are shared with TRBD1. The CDR3 is 12 amino acids. Germline values: CDR1 WNHNN, CDR2 SYGVQD (reference sequence). V lost 8 bases to trimming and J lost 4 bases; unmatched junction nucleotides: 3. The CDR3 sequence: CASSTGAYGYTF. In nucleotides, the CDR3 is TGCGCCAGCTCGACAGGGGCCTATGGCTACACCTTC.

The V and J genes are TRBV27 and TRBJ2-1, with 7 positions matching TRBD2. Looked up from germline, CDR1 is MNHEY and CDR2 is SMNVEV (reference sequence). CDR3 length equals 13 residues. V trimming: 2 bases; J trimming: 8 bases; junction bases outside the gene matches: 3. As DNA, the CDR3 is TGTGCCAGCAGTTTAAGGGAGGGCGATGAGCAGTTCTTC. Translated, it gives CASSLREGDEQFF.

V gene TRBV18 combines with J gene TRBJ1-1; a weak D match, TRBD1 (5 bases). CDR3 size: 13 residues. The germline CDR1 and CDR2 sequences are KGHSH and LQKENI. V lost 6 bases and J 3 bases, leaving 11 bases between the germline ends. The CDR3 reads CASSRQGDTEAFF. CDR3 nucleotides: TGTGCCAGCTCTCGGCAAGGGGACACTGAAGCTTTCTTT.

V gene TRBV29-1 combines with J gene TRBJ2-3; 7 bases are a match to TRBD2. Germline V gene sequence: CDR1 SQVTM, CDR2 ANQGSEA. This CDR3 comprises 20 residues. J lost 4 bases, V lost 3 bases, and 25 bases had no gene match. The CDR3 loop is CSVDSRGRQLAGVWADTQYF. CDR3 nucleotides: TGCAGCGTTGACTCGCGTGGCAGGCAGTTGGCGGGGGTGTGGGCAGATACGCAGTATTTT.

V is TRBV5-6 and J is TRBJ1-2; maybe TRBD1 (6 bases). There are 14 residues in the CDR3. The V gene's germline CDR1 is SGHDT and CDR2 YYEEEE. With 3 bases removed from V and 8 bases from J, the gap between germline ends came to 17 bases. DNA of the CDR3: TGTGCCAGCAGCTGGGAACAGGGTATGGGAGGCTACACCTTC. It is translated as CASSWEQGMGGYTF.

This clone showed up just a few times. V and J are TRBV19 and TRBJ2-1; 12 bases fit TRBD2. The junction had 4 bases not matched to a gene; V was cut back by 6 bases and J by 1 base. The CDR3 totals 16 residues. Germline V gene lookup returns CDR1 LNHDA and CDR2 SQIVND (reference sequence). The CDR3 DNA reads TGTGCCAGTAGGAGGGGACTAGCGGGTTCCTACAATGAGCAGTTCTTC. Translation: CASRRGLAGSYNEQFF.

The V and J genes are TRBV3-1 (or the pseudogene TRBV3-2) and TRBJ2-5; 7 bases line up with TRBD2. V lost 1 base and J lost 4; bases outside the gene matches: 6. Per the germline V gene, CDR1 is LGHDT and CDR2 is YNNKEL (reference sequence). This CDR3 has 15 amino acids. The CDR3, as DNA: TGTGCCAGCAGCCAAGTCAGTTCGGGGGGAGAGACCCAGTACTTC. Protein product: CASSQVSSGGETQYF.

The CDR3 coding sequence is TGTGCCAGCAGCCTAGAGACAGGGGGCCCTGGCTACACCTTC. It translates to CASSLETGGPGYTF. The V gene is TRBV13, the J gene TRBJ1-2; the match to TRBD1 covers 10 bases. CDR1 and CDR2 from the germline V gene are PRHDT and FYEKMQ (reference sequence). This CDR3 has 14 amino acids. The junction had 7 bases not matched to a gene; V was cut back by 5 bases and J by 7 bases.